Sequencing of this T cell receptor (beta chain) was carried out in a study of shared clonotypes between healthy human individuals. The wider study: CD4 naive and CD4 memory each took three plates per donor, while CD8 naive took two and CD8 memory one.

Profiled with immunoSEQ multiplex PCR; TCRdb holds only in-frame clones, not every one. The table includes approximately 100,000 clones, approximately 70% detected once. The V end was cut by 1 base, the J end by 5 bases, with 11 bases between. The CDR3 extends over 14 amino acids. Germline lookup yields CDR1 MGHDK and CDR2 SYGVNS. In CD8 memory, CD45RO+ cells were put together with CCR7-negative CD45RA+ TemRA cells. Material: memory CD8+ T cells sorted from blood. Subset described: CD45RO+ cells pooled with CCR7-negative TemRA cells. This chain uses TRBV25-1 with TRBJ2-5; TRBD1 is a possible D gene (6 bases). This clonotype was sampled from a woman aged 25-40 years in good health. The chain's CDR3 is CASSEFGGRETQYF. In DNA, the CDR3 is TGTGCCAGCAGTGAATTTGGGGGCCGGGAGACCCAGTACTTC. Supplemented by reference TRBV25-1 and TRBJ2-5, the full variable domain reads EADIYQTPRYLVIGTGKKITLECSQTMGHDKMYWYQQDPGMELHLIHYSYGVNSTEKGDLSSESTVSRIRTEHFPLTLESARPSHTSQYLCASSEFGGRETQYFGPGTRLLVL.